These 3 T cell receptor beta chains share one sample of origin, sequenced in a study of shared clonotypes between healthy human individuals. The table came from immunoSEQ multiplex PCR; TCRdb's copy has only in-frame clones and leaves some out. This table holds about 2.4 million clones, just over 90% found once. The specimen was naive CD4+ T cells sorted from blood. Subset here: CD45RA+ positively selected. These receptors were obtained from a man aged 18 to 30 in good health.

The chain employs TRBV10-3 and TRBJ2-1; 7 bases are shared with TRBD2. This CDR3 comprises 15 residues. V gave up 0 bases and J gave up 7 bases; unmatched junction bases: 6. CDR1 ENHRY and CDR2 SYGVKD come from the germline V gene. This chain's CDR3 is CAISESGGSQNEQFF. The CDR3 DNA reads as TGTGCCATCAGTGAGTCGGGCGGGAGCCAGAATGAGCAGTTCTTC.

The CDR3 here is CASSRTGLGNEQFF. In DNA form, the CDR3 reads TGTGCCAGCAGCCGGACAGGGCTGGGCAATGAGCAGTTCTTC. The V call is TRBV5-6, the J call TRBJ2-1; 8 bases map to TRBD1. The junction had 6 bases not matched to a gene; V was cut back by 4 bases and J by 6 bases. CDR3 length equals 14 residues. The germline V gene has CDR1 SGHDT and CDR2 YYEEEE. Together with reference TRBV5-6 and TRBJ2-1, the CDR3 gives the full variable domain: DAGVTQSPTHLIKTRGQQVTLRCSPKSGHDTVSWYQQALGQGPQFIFQYYEEEERQRGNFPDRFSGHQFPNYSSELNVNALLLGDSALYLCASSRTGLGNEQFFGPGTRLTVL.

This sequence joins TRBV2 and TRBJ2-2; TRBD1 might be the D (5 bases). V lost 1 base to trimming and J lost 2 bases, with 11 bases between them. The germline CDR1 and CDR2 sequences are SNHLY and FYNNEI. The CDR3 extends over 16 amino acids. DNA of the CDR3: TGTGCCAGCAGTGAAGAAGGGCAGGGCAACACCGGGGAGCTGTTTTTT. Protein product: CASSEEGQGNTGELFF.